This T cell receptor beta chain is from a study of T-cell reconstitution after alpha-beta-depleted transplantation in children. This CDR3 has 13 amino acids. Germline CDR1 and CDR2: LNHDA and SQIVND (reference sequence). The V gene end was trimmed by 3 bases and the J gene end by 10 bases; junction bases not matched to a gene: 3. The table lists this clonotype with a few counts. Unique molecular identifiers tagged the TCRbeta library. Each CDR3 protein gets one entry after TCRdb re-called the PCR reads with MiXCR. The repertoire holds about 500,000 distinct CDR3 sequences, with 32% as singletons. This clonotype was sampled from a human donor who donated a stem cell graft to a child with aplastic anemia. The sample in question was PBMCs from the stem cell graft donor, obtained from the stem cell graft. V usage is TRBV19 and J usage is TRBJ2-1; 10 bases agree with TRBD2. The CDR3 loop is CASSILAGAEQFF. The DNA for the CDR3 is TGTGCCAGTAGTATCCTAGCGGGAGCCGAGCAGTTCTTC.